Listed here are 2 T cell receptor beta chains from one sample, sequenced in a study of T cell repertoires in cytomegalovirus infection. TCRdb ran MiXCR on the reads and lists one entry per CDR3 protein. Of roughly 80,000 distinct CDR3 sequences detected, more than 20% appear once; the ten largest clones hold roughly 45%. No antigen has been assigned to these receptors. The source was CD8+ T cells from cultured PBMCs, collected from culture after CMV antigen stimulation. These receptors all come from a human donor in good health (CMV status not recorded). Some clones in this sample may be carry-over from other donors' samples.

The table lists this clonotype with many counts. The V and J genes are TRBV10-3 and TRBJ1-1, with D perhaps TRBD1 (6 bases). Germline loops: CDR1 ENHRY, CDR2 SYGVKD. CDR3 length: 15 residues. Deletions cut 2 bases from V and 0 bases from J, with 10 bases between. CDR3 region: CAISERGGMNTEAFF. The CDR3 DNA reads TGTGCCATCAGTGAGCGAGGGGGGATGAACACTGAAGCTTTCTTT.

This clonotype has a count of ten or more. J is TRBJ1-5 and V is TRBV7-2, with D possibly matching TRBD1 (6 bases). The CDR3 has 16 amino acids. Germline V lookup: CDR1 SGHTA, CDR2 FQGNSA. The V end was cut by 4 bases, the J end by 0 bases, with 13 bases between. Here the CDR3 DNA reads TGTGCCAGCAGCTATACAGGGTCGGATAGCAATCAGCCCCAGCATTTT. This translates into CASSYTGSDSNQPQHF.